Sequencing of this T cell receptor beta chain was carried out in a study of T cell changes during pregnancy in multiple sclerosis. V gave up 3 bases and J gave up 0 bases, with 9 bases separating them. CDR1 SEHNR and CDR2 FQNEAQ come from the germline V gene (reference sequence). This CDR3 region has 15 residues. This table comes from immunoSEQ multiplex PCR, and its TCRdb copy is limited to in-frame clones, with some not included. This sample has tens of thousands of clones, with approximately 92% found just once. This chain uses TRBV7-9 with TRBJ2-1; a possible D gene is TRBD2 (5 bases). The receptor was isolated from a female donor with multiple sclerosis, enrolled in a pregnancy study. The source was CD8+ T cells from peripheral blood mononuclear cells, collected in the second trimester of pregnancy. The CDR3 DNA reads as TGTGCCAGCAGCTTCGGGATAAGCTCCTACAATGAGCAGTTCTTC. Translation gives CASSFGISSYNEQFF.